The 18 T cell receptor beta chains in this list originate from one sample, sequenced in a study of T cells in localized non-small cell lung cancer. The protocol was immunoSEQ multiplex PCR, while the TCRdb copy is restricted to in-frame clones and leaves out a portion. This table holds some 29,000 clones, around 90% found once. The sequences come from peripheral blood, collected before any cancer treatment. The receptors were gathered from an older male donor with stage I lung adenocarcinoma.

V is TRBV4-3 and J is TRBJ2-3, with 8 bases that match TRBD2. This CDR3 region has 14 residues. From germline, CDR1 is LGHNA and CDR2 YSLEER. V shed 6 bases, J shed 0 bases, and the junction held 2 bases outside the gene matches. CDR3 loop: CASSIAGSTDTQYF. CDR3 bases: TGCGCCAGCAGTATAGCGGGGAGCACAGATACGCAGTATTTT.

The chain's CDR3 is CASSAPGPGSYNEQFF. The CDR3 coding sequence is TGTGCCAGCAGCGCCCCAGGACCCGGCTCCTACAATGAGCAGTTCTTC. V gene TRBV7-6 combines with J gene TRBJ2-1, with unresolved D. The V end lost 5 bases, the J end lost 0 bases, and 14 bases lay between the germline ends. This CDR3 is 16 amino acids long. From germline, CDR1 is SGHVS and CDR2 FNYEAQ.

Here the CDR3 DNA reads TGTGCCAGCAGCCTTGCCGGGACTTATCAAGAGACCCAGTACTTC. It is translated as CASSLAGTYQETQYF. The J gene is TRBJ2-5, the V gene TRBV6-1, with TRBD2 as a possible D gene (6 bases). V lost 6 bases and J 2 bases, leaving 16 bases between the germline ends. The germline V gene encodes CDR1 MNHNS and CDR2 SASEGT. This CDR3 has 15 amino acids.

This clone was counted between two and nine times. The V and J genes are TRBV5-1 and TRBJ1-3; D is ambiguous. Per germline, CDR1 SGHRS and CDR2 YFSETQ. The CDR3 runs to 17 residues. With 3 bases removed from V and 0 bases from J, the gap between germline ends came to 16 bases. CDR3 loop: CASSSLLQLLSGNTIYF. CDR3 nucleotide sequence: TGCGCCAGCAGCTCCTTGCTACAGTTACTCTCTGGAAACACCATATATTTT.

The table lists this clone with a count of one. The chain is built from TRBV18 and TRBJ2-3; possibly TRBD2 for D (7 bases). The CDR3 is made up of 17 amino acids. V shed 3 bases and J shed 1 base, with 17 bases lying between them. The germline CDR1 and CDR2 sequences are KGHSH and LQKENI. The CDR3 is CASSPRGAVSGTDTQYF. CDR3 coding DNA: TGTGCCAGCTCACCTCGGGGGGCAGTGAGTGGCACAGATACGCAGTATTTT.

This chain uses TRBV29-1 with TRBJ2-5; the D is unclear. Germline V lookup: CDR1 SQVTM, CDR2 ANQGSEA. The CDR3 runs 13 residues. V lost 4 bases and J 4 bases, leaving 13 bases between the germline ends. The CDR3: CSVGKGFGETQYF. CDR3 nucleotides: TGCAGCGTTGGAAAAGGGTTTGGAGAGACCCAGTACTTC.

The chain has TRBV4-1 and TRBJ1-5, with unresolved D. Germline CDR1 and CDR2: MGHRA and YSYEKL. The CDR3 is 14 amino acids. V was pared by 0 bases and J by 7 bases, with 10 bases between. The CDR3 spells CASSQDPQYQPQHF. As DNA, the CDR3 is TGCGCCAGCAGCCAAGATCCCCAGTACCAGCCCCAGCATTTT.

The rearrangement links TRBV20-1 to TRBJ2-7; 8 bases fit TRBD1. Losses at the gene ends were 6 bases for V and 12 bases for J; bases not matched to a gene: 10. CDR1 is DFQATT, CDR2 SNEGSKA, per germline (reference sequence). The CDR3 totals 11 residues. The CDR3 is CSAPRGTGPYF. DNA for the CDR3: TGCAGTGCCCCCCGGGGGACAGGCCCGTACTTC.

This clone was observed once. The gene calls are TRBV5-1 and TRBJ2-1; 13 nucleotides match TRBD2. The junction had 7 bases not matched to a gene; V was cut back by 7 bases and J by 0 bases. The germline CDR1 and CDR2 sequences are SGHRS and YFSETQ. The CDR3 totals 17 residues. CDR3 protein: CASGAGLAGYSYNEQFF. The CDR3 coding sequence is TGCGCCAGCGGGGCGGGACTAGCGGGGTACTCCTACAATGAGCAGTTCTTC.

This clone occurred once. The chain recombines TRBV4-3 with TRBJ2-5; D is ambiguous. V was cut by 4 bases and J by 5 bases, with 14 bases left in between. Germline V gene lookup returns CDR1 LGHNA and CDR2 YSLEER. The CDR3 runs to 14 residues. CDR3 region: CASSLHLGSETQYF. In nucleotides, the CDR3 is TGCGCCAGCAGCCTCCATCTAGGGTCGGAGACCCAGTACTTC.

This chain uses TRBV27 with TRBJ2-7; 7 bases line up with TRBD2. J was trimmed by 0 bases and V by 5 bases; bases with no gene match: 10. The CDR3 has 16 residues. In germline, CDR1 is MNHEY, CDR2 SMNVEV (reference sequence). The CDR3 region is CASSKAGWGGSYEQYF. CDR3 coding DNA: TGTGCCAGCAGTAAAGCAGGGTGGGGGGGCTCCTACGAGCAGTACTTC.

J is TRBJ1-1 and V is TRBV27; TRBD1 is a possible D gene (5 bases). Germline V gene data show CDR1 as MNHEY and CDR2 as SMNVEV (reference sequence). V dropped 6 bases and J dropped 7 bases, with 18 bases sitting between them. CDR3 length equals 14 residues. CDR3 nucleotide sequence: TGTGCCAGCAGCTCCTGGGGGGAAGAAGGTGAAGCTTTCTTT. Translation gives CASSSWGEEGEAFF.

The chain recombines TRBV4-3 with TRBJ1-2; D is ambiguous. The CDR3 extends over 16 amino acids. Germline assignment: CDR1 LGHNA and CDR2 YSLEER. The V end was cut by 0 bases, the J end by 0 bases, with 11 bases between. The CDR3 nucleotides read TGCGCCAGCAGCCAAGAGTTGGGAGGCTCTAACTATGGCTACACCTTC. It yields the protein CASSQELGGSNYGYTF.

The genes are TRBV29-1 and TRBJ2-3, with D tentatively TRBD2 (6 bases). V was shortened by 5 bases and J by 2 bases, with 14 bases between the two germline ends. CDR3 length equals 14 residues. The germline V gene has CDR1 SQVTM and CDR2 ANQGSEA. The CDR3 DNA reads as TGCAGCGTTAGGAGGGGCGCGGACACAGATACGCAGTATTTT. Translated, it gives CSVRRGADTDTQYF.

This rearrangement joins TRBV7-2 to TRBJ2-5; D remains ambiguous. Looked up from germline, CDR1 is SGHTA and CDR2 is FQGNSA. The CDR3 consists of 15 residues. Trimming took off 1 base at V and 5 bases at J, with 14 bases between the two ends. This chain's CDR3 is CASSLGGQGMETQYF. As DNA, the CDR3 is TGTGCCAGCAGCTTAGGAGGCCAAGGGATGGAGACCCAGTACTTC. Together with reference TRBV7-2 and TRBJ2-5, the CDR3 gives the full variable domain: GAGVSQSPSNKVTEKGKDVELRCDPISGHTALYWYRQSLGQGLEFLIYFQGNSAPDKSGLPSDRFSAERTGGSVSTLTIQRTQQEDSAVYLCASSLGGQGMETQYFGPGTRLLVL.

The chain carries TRBV5-4 and TRBJ1-2, with 8 positions matching TRBD1. This CDR3 spans 15 amino acids. The V gene end was trimmed by 4 bases and the J gene end by 4 bases; junction bases not matched to a gene: 9. Germline lookup yields CDR1 SGHNT and CDR2 YYREEE (reference sequence). The CDR3, as DNA: TGTGCCAGCAGCGTAGACAGGGGACAAATCTATGGCTACACCTTC. As protein: CASSVDRGQIYGYTF.

Here the CDR3 reads CASSLLPSYEQYF. The CDR3, as DNA: TGTGCCAGCAGTTTATTACCCAGCTACGAGCAGTACTTC. J is TRBJ2-7 and V is TRBV28, with no clear D. CDR3 length equals 13 residues. From germline, CDR1 is MDHEN and CDR2 SYDVKM. V was shortened by 1 base and J by 3 bases, with 7 bases between the two germline ends.

Only one count was recorded for this clone. The chain is built from TRBV21-1 and TRBJ1-6; the table's D call TRBD1 went unverified against the DNA. TRBV21-1 corresponds to a pseudogene. This CDR3 contains 16 residues. The CDR3 sequence is CASSKSYPGQRSPLHF. The CDR3 DNA follows: TGTGCCAGCAGCAAAAGTTACCCAGGGCAACGATCACCCCTCCACTTT.